This passage covers 5 T cell receptor beta chains from one sample sequenced in a study of control samples from healthy donors and cancer patients. Method: immunoSEQ multiplex PCR; TCRdb's copy keeps in-frame clones and lacks some. The table records about 190,000 clones, 90% to 95% of them present only once. Input material: blood. The source of these receptors is a man younger than 40 in good health.

The gene calls are TRBV5-5 and TRBJ2-7, with 9 positions matching TRBD1. CDR1 SGHKS and CDR2 YYEKEE come from the germline V gene (reference sequence). Losses at the gene ends were 4 bases for V and 11 bases for J; bases not matched to a gene: 25. The CDR3 contains 18 residues. This CDR3 reads CASSKMSPSWDRVSYKYF. The CDR3 DNA follows: TGTGCCAGCAGCAAAATGAGCCCATCTTGGGACAGGGTATCTTATAAGTACTTC.

The rearrangement links TRBV11-2 to TRBJ1-1; 8 nucleotides line up with TRBD1. The CDR3 is made up of 16 amino acids. Germline-derived CDR1 and CDR2 are SGHAT and FQNNGV. V shed 1 base, J shed 0 bases, and the junction held 4 bases outside the gene matches. The CDR3 loop is CASSLGTGGMNTEAFF. The CDR3 coding sequence is TGTGCCAGCAGCTTAGGAACAGGGGGGATGAACACTGAAGCTTTCTTT.

The chain links TRBV2 to TRBJ2-1; TRBD2 might be the D (7 bases). The length of the CDR3 is 15 residues. Trimming took 6 bases from V and 6 from J, leaving 18 bases between them. Germline V gives CDR1 SNHLY, CDR2 FYNNEI. CDR3 DNA sequence: TGTGCCAGCAGGACGGGGGGCGAGCTCCTCAATGAGCAGTTCTTC. Translating it yields CASRTGGELLNEQFF.

The chain uses TRBV24-1 and TRBJ2-1; D tentatively fits TRBD1 or TRBD2 (5 bases each). The CDR3 has 17 residues. The germline gives CDR1 KGHDR, CDR2 SFDVKD. Between the trimmed V and J ends, which lost 4 bases and 6 bases, there was a span of 21 bases. The CDR3 here is CATSERPRGDDINEQFF. DNA for the CDR3: TGTGCCACCAGTGAACGGCCCCGAGGGGACGATATCAATGAGCAGTTCTTC.

The CDR3 region has the DNA TGTGCCTGGAGTCGCGGGACCTCTGGAAACACCATATATTTT. Its translation is CAWSRGTSGNTIYF. The chain joins TRBV30 to TRBJ1-3; weak D call: TRBD1 (5 bases). Trimming took off 2 bases at V and 0 bases at J, with 8 bases between the two ends. Germline V CDR1 and CDR2: GTSNPN, SVGIG (reference sequence). This CDR3 is built from 14 residues.